This passage covers 22 T cell receptor beta chains from one sample sequenced in a study of blood T cell repertoires in COVID-19. Here immunoSEQ multiplex PCR was the method, and the copy in TCRdb shows in-frame clones only, minus some. The sample includes about 170,000 clones, approximately 85% of them seen just once. Sequenced input: peripheral blood. The receptors were sampled from a woman over 75 with COVID-19, enrolled during active disease.

The CDR3 nucleotides are TGTGCCAGCACTCCCCTGGGGGGGTACCATGAGCAGTTCTTC. Translating it yields CASTPLGGYHEQFF. This chain joins TRBV6-5 and TRBJ2-1, with 7 bases lining up with TRBD2. The CDR3 has 14 amino acids. Germline assignment: CDR1 MNHEY and CDR2 SVGAGI. Unmatched junction bases numbered 11, after V lost 7 bases and J lost 8 bases.

This chain joins TRBV29-1 and TRBJ2-7; weak D call: TRBD1 (5 bases). Per germline, CDR1 SQVTM and CDR2 ANQGSEA. The CDR3 totals 11 residues. V dropped 4 bases and J dropped 1 base, with 5 bases sitting between them. The CDR3 protein is CSVGTSYEQYF. For the CDR3, the DNA is TGCAGCGTTGGGACATCCTACGAGCAGTACTTC.

The rearrangement joins TRBV5-1 to TRBJ1-2; TRBD1 matches at 7 bases. The CDR3 consists of 17 residues. Germline CDR1 is SGHRS and CDR2 is YFSETQ. Trimming at V came to 0 bases and at J to 2 bases, leaving 10 bases not matched to a gene. CDR3 sequence reads: CASSLGGTATPNYGYTF. As DNA, the CDR3 is TGCGCCAGCAGCTTGGGCGGGACAGCAACCCCGAACTATGGCTACACCTTC. Full variable domain (missing parts from reference TRBV5-1 and TRBJ1-2): KAGVTQTPRYLIKTRGQQVTLSCSPISGHRSVSWYQQTPGQGLQFLFEYFSETQRNKGNFPGRFSGRQFSNSRSEMNVSTLELGDSALYLCASSLGGTATPNYGYTFGSGTRLTVV.

The chain joins TRBV6-1 to TRBJ2-5, with TRBD1 identical over 9 bases. Trimming took 2 bases from V and 4 from J; bases not matched to a gene: 5. The CDR3 has 15 amino acids. Germline V gene sequence: CDR1 MNHNS, CDR2 SASEGT. The CDR3 loop is CASSENRGRGETQYF. CDR3 DNA: TGTGCCAGCAGTGAAAACAGGGGGCGCGGAGAGACCCAGTACTTC.

The table lists this clone with a count of one. The gene calls are TRBV18 and TRBJ2-4; a possible D gene is TRBD1 (5 bases). The germline V gene encodes CDR1 KGHSH and CDR2 LQKENI. The ends were cut back, 3 bases at V and 8 bases at J, with 11 bases in the middle. This CDR3 has 13 amino acids. The CDR3 region has the DNA TGTGCCAGCTCACCTCTTGGGGCTGACATTCAGTACTTC. Translation: CASSPLGADIQYF.

The chain uses TRBV19 and TRBJ2-4; D possibly corresponds to TRBD2 (6 bases). This CDR3 spans 13 amino acids. Trimming pared 8 bases from V and 2 bases from J, leaving 10 bases between. CDR1 LNHDA and CDR2 SQIVND come from the germline V gene (reference sequence). In nucleotides, the CDR3 is TGTGCCAGTGAGGAGGGAACCAAAAACATTCAGTACTTC. It encodes CASEEGTKNIQYF.

The V gene is TRBV7-9, the J gene TRBJ2-1, with a tentative D call TRBD2 (5 bases). There are 17 residues in the CDR3. Deletions cut 1 base from V and 6 bases from J, with 19 bases between. In germline, CDR1 is SEHNR, CDR2 FQNEAQ (reference sequence). CDR3 sequence reads: CASSLVSRVTGSNEQFF. In nucleotides, the CDR3 is TGTGCCAGCAGCTTAGTATCCCGGGTAACGGGGTCCAATGAGCAGTTCTTC.

This clone has a single count. The V call is TRBV5-1, the J call TRBJ2-1; D might be TRBD2 (6 bases). Per the germline V gene, CDR1 is SGHRS and CDR2 is YFSETQ. The CDR3 has 14 amino acids. V was clipped by 0 bases and J by 11 bases, with 15 bases between them. The CDR3 sequence: CASSLGEVGLQQFF. CDR3 bases: TGCGCCAGCAGCTTGGGGGAGGTGGGTCTTCAGCAGTTCTTC.

The V and J genes are TRBV28 and TRBJ1-2; TRBD1 aligns across 7 bases. This CDR3 spans 14 amino acids. Per germline, CDR1 MDHEN and CDR2 SYDVKM. V dropped 6 bases and J dropped 3; count of bases not matched to a gene: 7. The CDR3 DNA follows: TGTGCCAGCAGCCGCCTTGGGACAGACTATGGCTACACCTTC. This encodes CASSRLGTDYGYTF.

The chain carries TRBV27 and TRBJ1-5, with no clear D. V lost 5 bases and J 4 bases, leaving 15 bases between the germline ends. The CDR3 has 15 amino acids. From germline, CDR1 is MNHEY and CDR2 SMNVEV (reference sequence). CDR3 nucleotides: TGTGCCAGCAGTCGATCGGGGTATGGGAATCAGCCCCAGCATTTT. Its translation: CASSRSGYGNQPQHF.

This sequence joins TRBV19 and TRBJ2-5; D might be TRBD2 (7 bases). The CDR3 contains 15 residues. Trimming left V 3 bases short and J 4 bases short, with 15 bases between. Germline assignment: CDR1 LNHDA and CDR2 SQIVND (reference sequence). CDR3 amino acids: CASSMRMRGPETQYF. The CDR3 DNA sequence: TGTGCCAGTAGTATGAGGATGCGGGGGCCAGAGACCCAGTACTTC.

This sequence joins TRBV6-5 and TRBJ2-7, with D perhaps TRBD1 (6 bases). The CDR3 is made up of 15 amino acids. Germline values: CDR1 MNHEY, CDR2 SVGAGI. V gave up 0 bases and J gave up 4 bases, with 13 bases separating them. The DNA of the CDR3 is TGTGCCAGCAGTTACTCGAGGACAGCGTCTTACGAGCAGTACTTC. Amino acid sequence: CASSYSRTASYEQYF.

This clone was counted a few times. V and J are TRBV18 and TRBJ2-7, with D possibly being TRBD2 (6 bases). Per germline, CDR1 KGHSH and CDR2 LQKENI. Trimming took off 5 bases at V and 2 bases at J, with 13 bases between the two ends. CDR3 size: 14 residues. The DNA for the CDR3 is TGTGCCAGCTCAGGGGGACTGGGGGCCTACGAGCAGTACTTC. Protein: CASSGGLGAYEQYF.

The chain employs TRBV6-2 or TRBV6-3 and TRBJ1-1; D may be TRBD1 (5 bases). Germline V lookup: CDR1 MNHEY, CDR2 SVGEGT. The ends were cut back, 4 bases at V and 6 bases at J, with 9 bases in the middle. The CDR3 contains 12 residues. DNA of the CDR3: TGTGCCAGCAGTTGGGGCGGCGCTGAAGCTTTCTTT. Amino acids: CASSWGGAEAFF.

The J gene is TRBJ2-5, the V gene TRBV4-2, with 7 positions matching TRBD2. CDR1 and CDR2 from the germline V gene are LGHNA and YNFKEQ. V lost 4 bases to trimming and J lost 3 bases; unmatched junction nucleotides: 2. CDR3 length equals 13 residues. CDR3 in DNA: TGTGCCAGCAGCCGGGACTACGAAGAGACCCAGTACTTC. Protein sequence: CASSRDYEETQYF.

Here the CDR3 DNA reads TGTGCTAGTGGTTTGCCAGCGGGAGTAAGCACAGATACGCAGTATTTT. Its translation is CASGLPAGVSTDTQYF. The rearrangement joins TRBV12-5 to TRBJ2-3; 8 bases are shared with TRBD2. Trimming at V came to 2 bases and at J to 0 bases, leaving 4 bases not matched to a gene. CDR3 length: 16 residues. Germline V CDR1 and CDR2: LGHNT, FRNRAP.

On this clone: Relative to the germline gene, one junction end is altered; a read error may explain this. The sample carries other DNA sequences with the same CDR3. This chain uses TRBV28 with TRBJ1-4; TRBD1 agrees at 7 bases. Germline values: CDR1 MDHEN, CDR2 SYDVKM. This CDR3 spans 14 amino acids. CDR3 nucleotides: TGTGCCAGCAGTTCCACCCTAATCAGACAGGGCGGGCTTTTT. It yields the protein CASSSTLIRQGGLF. Complete variable domain (other parts from reference TRBV28 and TRBJ1-4): DVKVTQSSRYLVKRTGEKVFLECVQDMDHENMFWYRQDPGLGLRLIYFSYDVKMKEKGDIPEGYSVSREKKERFSLILESASTNQTSMYLCASSSTLIRQGGLFGSGTQLSVL.

The gene calls are TRBV18 and TRBJ1-1; D ambiguous. Germline loops: CDR1 KGHSH, CDR2 LQKENI. The CDR3 is 13 residues long. Deletions cut 4 bases from V and 5 bases from J, with 11 bases between. In DNA, the CDR3 is TGTGCCAGCTCACAAAGTCCGGGGACTGAAGCTTTCTTT. Protein sequence: CASSQSPGTEAFF.

V and J are TRBV28 and TRBJ2-2; 9 bases agree with TRBD2. Germline V gene data show CDR1 as MDHEN and CDR2 as SYDVKM. The CDR3 has 15 residues. Trimming cost V 3 bases and J 6 bases; bases outside gene matches: 5. This chain's CDR3 is CASSFWRGGPGELFF. In DNA form, the CDR3 reads TGTGCCAGCAGTTTTTGGCGGGGGGGACCCGGGGAGCTGTTTTTT.

This sequence joins TRBV2 and TRBJ1-5; D not resolved. CDR1 is SNHLY and CDR2 is FYNNEI in the germline V gene. The germline V and J ends were trimmed by 6 bases and 3 bases, with 3 bases remaining between them. The CDR3 length is 11 residues. This chain's CDR3 is CASSLNQPQHF. The DNA of the CDR3 is TGTGCCAGCAGCCTCAATCAGCCCCAGCATTTT.

CDR3: CASSIDGRGLLNNEQFF. For the CDR3, the DNA is TGTGCCAGTAGTATAGATGGGCGGGGGCTCTTAAACAATGAGCAGTTCTTC. J is TRBJ2-1 and V is TRBV19, with D possibly TRBD2 on 7 matching bases. Between the trimmed V and J ends, which lost 0 bases and 5 bases, there was a span of 17 bases. The CDR3 length is 17 residues. Germline assignment: CDR1 LNHDA and CDR2 SQIVND (reference sequence). Full variable domain (outside the CDR3, taken from reference TRBV19 and TRBJ2-1): DGGITQSPKYLFRKEGQNVTLSCEQNLNHDAMYWYRQDPGQGLRLIYYSQIVNDFQKGDIAEGYSVSREKKESFPLTVTSAQKNPTAFYLCASSIDGRGLLNNEQFFGPGTRLTVL.

CDR3: CASSGRDRVPNEKLFF. The CDR3 DNA reads TGTGCCAGCAGTGGCCGAGACAGGGTCCCTAATGAAAAACTGTTTTTT. The V and J genes are TRBV6-1 and TRBJ1-4, with TRBD1 identical over 7 bases. The CDR3 contains 16 residues. Germline CDR1 and CDR2: MNHNS and SASEGT. V lost 4 bases and J lost 3; bases outside the gene matches: 8.